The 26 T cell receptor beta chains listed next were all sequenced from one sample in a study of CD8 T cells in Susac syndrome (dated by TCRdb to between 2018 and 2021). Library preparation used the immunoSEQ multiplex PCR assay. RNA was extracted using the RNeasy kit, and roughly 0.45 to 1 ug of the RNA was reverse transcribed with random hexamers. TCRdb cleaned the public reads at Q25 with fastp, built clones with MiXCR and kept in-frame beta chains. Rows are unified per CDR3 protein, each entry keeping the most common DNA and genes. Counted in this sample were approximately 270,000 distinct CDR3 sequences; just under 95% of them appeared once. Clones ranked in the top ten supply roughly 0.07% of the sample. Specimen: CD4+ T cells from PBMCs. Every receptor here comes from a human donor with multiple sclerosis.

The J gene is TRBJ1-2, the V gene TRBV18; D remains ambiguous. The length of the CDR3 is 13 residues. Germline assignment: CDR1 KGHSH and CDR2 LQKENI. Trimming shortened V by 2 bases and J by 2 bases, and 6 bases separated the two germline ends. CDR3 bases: TGTGCCAGCTCACCAGGGAGAAACTATGGCTACACCTTC. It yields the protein CASSPGRNYGYTF.

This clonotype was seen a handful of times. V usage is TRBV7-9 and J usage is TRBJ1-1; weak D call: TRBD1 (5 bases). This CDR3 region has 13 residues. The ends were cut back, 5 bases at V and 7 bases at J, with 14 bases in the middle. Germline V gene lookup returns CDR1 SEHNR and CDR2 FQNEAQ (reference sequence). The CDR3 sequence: CASSPFGRGEAFF. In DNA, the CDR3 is TGTGCCAGCAGCCCTTTTGGGAGGGGTGAAGCTTTCTTT.

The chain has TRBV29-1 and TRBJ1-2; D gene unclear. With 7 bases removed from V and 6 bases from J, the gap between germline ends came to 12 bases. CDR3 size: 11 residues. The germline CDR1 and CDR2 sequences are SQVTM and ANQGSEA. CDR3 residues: CSAGEIDGYTF. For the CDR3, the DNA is TGCAGCGCCGGGGAGATAGATGGCTACACCTTC.

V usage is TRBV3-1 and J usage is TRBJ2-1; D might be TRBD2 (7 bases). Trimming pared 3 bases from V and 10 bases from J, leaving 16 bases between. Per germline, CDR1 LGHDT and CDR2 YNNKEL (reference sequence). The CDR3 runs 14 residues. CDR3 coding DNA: TGTGCCAGCAGCCACTCTCACGGGGGGCTCGAGCAGTTCTTC. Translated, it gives CASSHSHGGLEQFF.

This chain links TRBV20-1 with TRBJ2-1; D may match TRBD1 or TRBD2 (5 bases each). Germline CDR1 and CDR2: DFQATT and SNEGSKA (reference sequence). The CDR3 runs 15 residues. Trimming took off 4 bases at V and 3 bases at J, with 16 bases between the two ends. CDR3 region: CSAKDGTQVYNEQFF. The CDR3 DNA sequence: TGCAGTGCTAAAGACGGGACGCAAGTCTACAATGAGCAGTTCTTC.

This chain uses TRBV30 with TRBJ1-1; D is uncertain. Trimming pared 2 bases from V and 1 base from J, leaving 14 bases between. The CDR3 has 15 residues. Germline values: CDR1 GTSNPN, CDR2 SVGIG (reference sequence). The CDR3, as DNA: TGTGCCTGGAGTTCAACCAGTGTCGGGAACACTGAAGCTTTCTTT. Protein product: CAWSSTSVGNTEAFF.

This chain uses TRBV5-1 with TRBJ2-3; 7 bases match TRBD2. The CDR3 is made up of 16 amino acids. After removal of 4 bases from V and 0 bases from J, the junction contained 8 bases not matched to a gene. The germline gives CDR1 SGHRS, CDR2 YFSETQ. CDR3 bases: TGCGCCAGCAGCACCAGACTAGCAGACAGCACAGATACGCAGTATTTT. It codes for CASSTRLADSTDTQYF.

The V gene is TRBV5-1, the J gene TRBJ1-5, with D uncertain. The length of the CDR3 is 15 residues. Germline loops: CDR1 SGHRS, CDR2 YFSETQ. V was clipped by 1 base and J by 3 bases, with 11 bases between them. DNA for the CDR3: TGCGCCAGCAGCTTGAAACCGGGAGCCAATCAGCCCCAGCATTTT. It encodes CASSLKPGANQPQHF.

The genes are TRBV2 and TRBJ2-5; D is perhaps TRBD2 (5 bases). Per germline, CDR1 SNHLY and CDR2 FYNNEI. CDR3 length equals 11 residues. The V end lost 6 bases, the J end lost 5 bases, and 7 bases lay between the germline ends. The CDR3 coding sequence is TGTGCCAGCAGGGAGGAGGAGACCCAGTACTTC. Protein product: CASREEETQYF.

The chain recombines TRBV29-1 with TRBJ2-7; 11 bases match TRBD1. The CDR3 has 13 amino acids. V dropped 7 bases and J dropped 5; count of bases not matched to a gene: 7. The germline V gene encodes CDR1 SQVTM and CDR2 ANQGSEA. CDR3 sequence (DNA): TGCAGCGACCACCCGGGACAGGGGGACGAGCAGTACGTC. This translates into CSDHPGQGDEQYV.

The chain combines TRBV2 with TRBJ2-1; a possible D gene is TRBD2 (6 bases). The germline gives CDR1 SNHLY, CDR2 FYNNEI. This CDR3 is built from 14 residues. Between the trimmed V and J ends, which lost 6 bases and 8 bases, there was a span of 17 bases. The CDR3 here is CASRGTANFDEQFF. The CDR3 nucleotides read TGTGCCAGCAGAGGGACTGCTAACTTCGATGAGCAGTTCTTC.

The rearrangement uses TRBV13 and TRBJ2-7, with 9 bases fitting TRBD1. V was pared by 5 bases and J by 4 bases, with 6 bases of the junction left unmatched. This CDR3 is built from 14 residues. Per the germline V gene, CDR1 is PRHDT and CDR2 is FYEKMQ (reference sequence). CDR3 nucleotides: TGTGCCAGCAGCCAGCACAGGGGGCCGTACGAGCAGTACTTC. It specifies CASSQHRGPYEQYF.

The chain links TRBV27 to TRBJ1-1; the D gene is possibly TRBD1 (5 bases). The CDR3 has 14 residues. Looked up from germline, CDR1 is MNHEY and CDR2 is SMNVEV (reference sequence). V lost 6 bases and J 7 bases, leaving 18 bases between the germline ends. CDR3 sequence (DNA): TGTGCCAGCAGCGCTTGTAGGGACGGCTGTGAAGCTTTCTTT. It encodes CASSACRDGCEAFF.

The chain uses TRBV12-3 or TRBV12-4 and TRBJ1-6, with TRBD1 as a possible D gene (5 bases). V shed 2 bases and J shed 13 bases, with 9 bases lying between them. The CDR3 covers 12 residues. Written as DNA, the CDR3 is TGTGCCAGCAGTTTAATGAGGGGCCCCCTCCACTTT. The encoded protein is CASSLMRGPLHF.

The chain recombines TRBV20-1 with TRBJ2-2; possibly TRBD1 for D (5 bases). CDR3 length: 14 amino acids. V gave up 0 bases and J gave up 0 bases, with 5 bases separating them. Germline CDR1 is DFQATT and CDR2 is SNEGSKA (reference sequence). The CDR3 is CSARDRANTGELFF. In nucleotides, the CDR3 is TGCAGTGCTAGAGACAGGGCGAACACCGGGGAGCTGTTTTTT.

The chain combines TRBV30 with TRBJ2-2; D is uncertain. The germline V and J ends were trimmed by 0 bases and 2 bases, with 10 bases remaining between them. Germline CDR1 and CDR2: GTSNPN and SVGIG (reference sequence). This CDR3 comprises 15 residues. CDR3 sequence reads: CAWSVPSPNTGELFF. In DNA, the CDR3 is TGTGCCTGGAGTGTACCGTCCCCTAACACCGGGGAGCTGTTTTTT.

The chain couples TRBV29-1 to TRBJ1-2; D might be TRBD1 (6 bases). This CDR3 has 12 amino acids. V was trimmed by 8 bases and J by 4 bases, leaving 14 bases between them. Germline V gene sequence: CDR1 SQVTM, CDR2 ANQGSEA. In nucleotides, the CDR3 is TGCAGCCTTTCGGACAGCGGCTATGGCTACACCTTC. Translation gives CSLSDSGYGYTF.

In DNA form, the CDR3 reads TGCGCCAGCCGGCCCCAGGTGGGGAACACTGAAGCTTTCTTT. Translated, it gives CASRPQVGNTEAFF. This chain links TRBV5-1 with TRBJ1-1; D remains unclear. Trimming pared 7 bases from V and 1 base from J, leaving 14 bases between. CDR1 and CDR2 (germline): SGHRS, YFSETQ. The CDR3 spans 14 residues.

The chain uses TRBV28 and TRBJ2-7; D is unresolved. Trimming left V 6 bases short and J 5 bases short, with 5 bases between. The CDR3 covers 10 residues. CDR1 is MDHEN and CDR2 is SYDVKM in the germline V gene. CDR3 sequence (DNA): TGTGCCAGCAGGGACCACGAGCAGTACTTC. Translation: CASRDHEQYF.

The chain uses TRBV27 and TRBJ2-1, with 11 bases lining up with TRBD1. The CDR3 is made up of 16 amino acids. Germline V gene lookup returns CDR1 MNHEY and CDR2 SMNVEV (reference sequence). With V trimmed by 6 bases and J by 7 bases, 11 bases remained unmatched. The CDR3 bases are TGTGCCAGCAGCCAACCCGGGACAGGGGGAAATAATGAGCAGTTCTTC. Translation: CASSQPGTGGNNEQFF.

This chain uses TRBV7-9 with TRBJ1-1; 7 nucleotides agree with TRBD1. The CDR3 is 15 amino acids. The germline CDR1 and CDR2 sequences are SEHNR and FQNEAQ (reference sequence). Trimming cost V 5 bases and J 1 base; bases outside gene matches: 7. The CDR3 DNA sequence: TGTGCCAGCAGCCCCATTTCAGGGGGGAACACTGAAGCTTTCTTT. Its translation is CASSPISGGNTEAFF.

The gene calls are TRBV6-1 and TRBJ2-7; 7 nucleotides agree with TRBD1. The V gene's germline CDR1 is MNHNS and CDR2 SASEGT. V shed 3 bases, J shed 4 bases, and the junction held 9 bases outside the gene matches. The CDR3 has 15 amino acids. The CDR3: CASSEADRVGYEQYV. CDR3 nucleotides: TGTGCCAGCAGTGAGGCCGACAGGGTTGGGTACGAGCAGTACGTC.

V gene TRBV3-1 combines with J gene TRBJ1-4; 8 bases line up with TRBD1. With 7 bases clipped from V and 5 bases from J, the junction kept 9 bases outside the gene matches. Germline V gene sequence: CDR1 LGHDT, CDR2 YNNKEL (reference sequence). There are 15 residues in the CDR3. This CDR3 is CASTEQGGENEKLFF. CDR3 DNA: TGTGCCAGCACCGAACAGGGGGGGGAAAATGAAAAACTGTTTTTT.

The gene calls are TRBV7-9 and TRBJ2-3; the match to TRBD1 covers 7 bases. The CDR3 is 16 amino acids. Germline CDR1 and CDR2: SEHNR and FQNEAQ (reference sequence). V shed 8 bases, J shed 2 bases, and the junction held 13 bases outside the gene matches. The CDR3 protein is CASPGDSRDFTDTQYF. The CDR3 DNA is TGTGCCAGCCCAGGGGACAGCCGGGATTTCACAGATACGCAGTATTTT.

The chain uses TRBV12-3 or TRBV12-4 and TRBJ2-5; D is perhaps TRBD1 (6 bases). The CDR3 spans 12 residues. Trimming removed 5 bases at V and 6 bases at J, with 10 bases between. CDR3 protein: CASSPDRQTQYF. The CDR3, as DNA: TGTGCCAGCAGTCCCGACAGGCAGACCCAGTACTTC.

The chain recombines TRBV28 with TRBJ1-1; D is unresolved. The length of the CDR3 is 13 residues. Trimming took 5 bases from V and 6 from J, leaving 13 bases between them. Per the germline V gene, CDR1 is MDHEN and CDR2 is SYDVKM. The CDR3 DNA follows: TGTGCCAGCAGTCCAACATGGAGGGCTGAAGCTTTCTTT. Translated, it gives CASSPTWRAEAFF.